This T cell receptor beta chain came from a study of blood T cell repertoires in COVID-19. About the study: Samples of COVID-19 (acute and convalescent) were obtained from the United States, Italy and Spain. PBMCs, B-cell-depleted T cells, or T cells provided the cDNA or gDNA that made up the material.

Authors' methods: Reference gene primer amplification yielded estimated nucleated cell counts. Using immunoSEQ multiplex PCR, the repertoire was profiled, and TCRdb retains in-frame clones only, with some absent. V and J calls and clone size are those listed in that table; D and trimming were worked out from the DNA. The sample has 250,000 or so clones; about 88% are singletons. CDR3 length equals 17 residues. Per the germline V gene, CDR1 is SGHTS and CDR2 is YDEGEE. Trimming stripped 4 bases from V and 3 bases from J, with 19 bases between. The clonotype originates from a woman in her fifties or sixties with acute or convalescent COVID-19. What was sequenced was peripheral blood. The genes are TRBV5-8 and TRBJ1-4; perhaps TRBD1 as D (5 bases). The CDR3 DNA follows: TGTGCCAGCAGCCCATCAGTCTGGAGGGGTTCTAATGAAAAACTGTTTTTT. It encodes CASSPSVWRGSNEKLFF.